The clone carrying this T cell receptor (beta chain) has a single count. Sequencing used immunoSEQ multiplex PCR; TCRdb keeps in-frame clones, though not all of them. The sample holds some 350,000 clones; 70% to 90% are singletons and the top ten take around 3%. The data originate from a study of Ad26.COV2.S vaccination and SARS-CoV-2 variants. Study-level background: A participant enrolled in the COV1001 Ad26.COV2.S trial arm provided the sample.

Treatment in this sample: roughly 19 received Ad26.COV2.S at low or high dose, single or two shots; roughly 5 received placebo; per-sample allocation not given. Specimens were obtained on day 63 following the first vaccine or placebo injection. The V gene end was trimmed by 3 bases and the J gene end by 3 bases; junction bases not matched to a gene: 2. This CDR3 comprises 15 residues. Germline V CDR1 and CDR2: SGHTA, FQGNSA. The origin of this receptor is a person aged 18 to 65 who received the Ad26.COV2.S COVID-19 vaccine or a placebo. The sample here was peripheral blood, taken in a trial of Ad26.COV2.S vaccine versus placebo. V gene TRBV7-2 combines with J gene TRBJ2-7; 13 positions match TRBD2. CDR3 protein: CASSLGLAGIYEQYF. The CDR3 DNA is TGTGCCAGCAGCTTGGGACTAGCGGGGATCTACGAGCAGTACTTC.